The 23 T cell receptor beta chains presented below share a single source sample, sequenced in a study of blood T cell repertoires in COVID-19. Method: immunoSEQ multiplex PCR; TCRdb's copy keeps in-frame clones and lacks some. The sample records under 85,000 clones, 85% being singletons. Source material: peripheral blood. The receptors were gathered from a man aged 80 or over with acute or convalescent COVID-19.

This clone was detected a few times. The V call is TRBV27, the J call TRBJ1-2; 10 bases are a match to TRBD1. The CDR3 is made up of 16 amino acids. Germline CDR1 reads MNHEY; CDR2 reads SMNVEV (reference sequence). The V segment lost 2 bases and the J segment 6 bases; nucleotides outside the gene matches: 9. DNA of the CDR3: TGTGCCAGCAGTTTAATCAGCGGACAGGGGGTCCATGGCTACACCTTC. This gives the protein CASSLISGQGVHGYTF.

The chain combines TRBV4-3 with TRBJ2-5; TRBD1 agrees at 10 bases. Germline CDR1 reads LGHNA; CDR2 reads YSLEER. With V trimmed by 1 base and J by 5 bases, 13 bases remained unmatched. This CDR3 is 18 amino acids long. CDR3 sequence reads: CASSQGVTGGAKGETQYF. The CDR3 bases are TGCGCCAGCAGCCAAGGGGTGACAGGGGGCGCGAAGGGGGAGACCCAGTACTTC.

V and J are TRBV4-1 and TRBJ1-1; 7 bases line up with TRBD1. Germline CDR1 MGHRA, CDR2 YSYEKL. V gave up 3 bases and J gave up 4 bases; unmatched junction bases: 8. The CDR3 has 15 residues. The CDR3: CASSHLEGAGTEAFF. The CDR3, as DNA: TGCGCCAGCAGCCATCTCGAGGGGGCGGGCACTGAAGCTTTCTTT.

The V call is TRBV6-6, the J call TRBJ2-2, with TRBD1 matching 7 bases. V lost 6 bases and J lost 3; bases outside the gene matches: 4. The CDR3 totals 14 residues. Germline V gene lookup returns CDR1 MNHNY and CDR2 SVGAGI (reference sequence). CDR3 in amino acids: CASRIDRDTGELFF. Here the CDR3 DNA reads TGTGCCAGCAGGATAGACAGGGACACCGGGGAGCTGTTTTTT.

This chain uses TRBV27 with TRBJ2-3; 8 nucleotides match TRBD2. Germline CDR1 is MNHEY and CDR2 is SMNVEV (reference sequence). Unmatched junction bases numbered 8, after V lost 1 base and J lost 2 bases. CDR3 size: 17 residues. The chain's CDR3 is CASSLLRLAGFTDTQYF. The CDR3 DNA is TGTGCCAGCAGTTTATTGAGGCTAGCGGGCTTCACAGATACGCAGTATTTT.

The J gene is TRBJ2-6, the V gene TRBV10-2; a weak D match, TRBD1 (5 bases). Trimming stripped 4 bases from V and 0 bases from J, with 10 bases between. In germline, CDR1 is WSHSY, CDR2 SAAADI. The CDR3 sequence is 16 residues long. The CDR3 here is CASSAGQYSGANVLTF. Here the CDR3 DNA reads TGCGCCAGCAGTGCTGGACAATACTCTGGGGCCAACGTCCTGACTTTC.

J is TRBJ1-4 and V is TRBV7-2; the match to TRBD1 covers 9 bases. This CDR3 is built from 15 residues. V trimming: 2 bases; J trimming: 7 bases; junction bases outside the gene matches: 5. The V gene's germline CDR1 is SGHTA and CDR2 FQGNSA. Here the CDR3 DNA reads TGTGCCAGCAGCTTAATGGGACAGGGACCTGAAAAACTGTTTTTT. Its translation: CASSLMGQGPEKLFF.

V usage is TRBV12-3 or TRBV12-4 and J usage is TRBJ2-1; a weak D match, TRBD2 (6 bases). This CDR3 spans 12 amino acids. The V gene lost 3 bases and the J gene lost 8 bases, with 8 bases spanning the gap. CDR3 bases: TGTGCCAGCAGTTTTCAGCGGGATGAGCAGTTCTTC. Encoded protein: CASSFQRDEQFF.

This rearrangement joins TRBV6-5 to TRBJ1-5; 8 nucleotides line up with TRBD1. Trimming removed 4 bases from V and 7 bases from J; junction bases left unmatched: 9. The CDR3 has 15 amino acids. Germline V gives CDR1 MNHEY, CDR2 SVGAGI. CDR3 loop: CASSLEQGEMQPQHF. Here the CDR3 DNA reads TGTGCCAGCAGTTTGGAACAGGGGGAAATGCAGCCCCAGCATTTT.

The chain combines TRBV7-8 with TRBJ2-2, with 9 bases matching TRBD1. V shed 5 bases, J shed 1 base, and the junction held 5 bases outside the gene matches. The length of the CDR3 is 16 residues. Germline assignment: CDR1 SGHVS and CDR2 FQNEAQ. The DNA for the CDR3 is TGTGCCAGCAGCCCTCGACAGGGGGGGAACACCGGGGAGCTGTTTTTT. Translation: CASSPRQGGNTGELFF.

This clone was recorded only once. Other DNA sequences in this sample translate to the same CDR3. This chain connects TRBV18 to TRBJ2-5, with a weak D call TRBD2 (5 bases). There are 14 residues in the CDR3. Germline CDR1 and CDR2: KGHSH and LQKENI. Trimming removed 2 bases from V and 5 bases from J, with 12 bases in between. In DNA, the CDR3 is TGTGCCAGCTCACCATTGAGTGGCGGGGAGACCCAGTACTTC. It codes for CASSPLSGGETQYF.

The V and J genes are TRBV28 and TRBJ2-5; 7 bases map to TRBD2. J lost 7 bases, V lost 2 bases, and 19 bases had no gene match. Germline CDR1 and CDR2: MDHEN and SYDVKM. This CDR3 is 18 amino acids long. CDR3 bases: TGTGCCAGCAGTTTAGCTCCTAGGAGGAGCGGGGCAGTGGGGACCCAGTACTTC. Translating it yields CASSLAPRRSGAVGTQYF.

V gene TRBV18 combines with J gene TRBJ2-5; D perhaps matches TRBD2 (5 bases). The length of the CDR3 is 13 residues. Looked up from germline, CDR1 is KGHSH and CDR2 is LQKENI. V lost 3 bases to trimming and J lost 5 bases, with 10 bases between them. The CDR3 region is CASSPGIRETQYF. CDR3 sequence (DNA): TGTGCCAGCTCACCCGGGATCAGGGAGACCCAGTACTTC.

The CDR3 spells CASGSGGGELFF. In DNA form, the CDR3 reads TGTGCCAGCGGCAGTGGCGGGGGGGAGCTGTTTTTT. The rearrangement links TRBV2 to TRBJ2-2; D is perhaps TRBD2 (5 bases). CDR1 is SNHLY, CDR2 FYNNEI, per germline. CDR3 size: 12 residues. V lost 8 bases, J lost 8 bases, and 12 bases lay in between.

The genes are TRBV5-1 and TRBJ2-3; possible D gene TRBD1, 6 bases. The CDR3 covers 16 residues. The germline V gene encodes CDR1 SGHRS and CDR2 YFSETQ. Trimming cost V 0 bases and J 6 bases, with 17 bases left between them. The DNA for the CDR3 is TGCGCCAGCAGCTTGGGGGCAGGGGCCAGAGAGGATACGCAGTATTTT. It translates to CASSLGAGAREDTQYF. Together with reference TRBV5-1 and TRBJ2-3, the CDR3 gives the full variable domain: KAGVTQTPRYLIKTRGQQVTLSCSPISGHRSVSWYQQTPGQGLQFLFEYFSETQRNKGNFPGRFSGRQFSNSRSEMNVSTLELGDSALYLCASSLGAGAREDTQYFGPGTRLTVL.

The chain joins TRBV6-2 or TRBV6-3 to TRBJ1-2, with 9 nucleotides matching TRBD1. CDR3 length: 15 residues. Germline V gene sequence: CDR1 MNHEY, CDR2 SVGEGT. Germline trimming cut 7 bases from V and 1 base from J; bases unmatched to any gene: 7. CDR3 in amino acids: CASNPGQGFNYGYTF. Written as DNA, the CDR3 is TGTGCCAGCAACCCCGGACAGGGGTTTAACTATGGCTACACCTTC.

This rearrangement joins TRBV6-5 to TRBJ2-5; 7 positions match TRBD1. After removal of 5 bases from V and 12 bases from J, the junction contained 6 bases not matched to a gene. The CDR3 consists of 11 residues. Germline lookup yields CDR1 MNHEY and CDR2 SVGAGI. DNA for the CDR3: TGTGCCAGCAGTATCGACAGGGCCGAGTACTTC. Translating it yields CASSIDRAEYF.

The J gene is TRBJ1-1, the V gene TRBV25-1; 8 positions match TRBD1. CDR1 and CDR2 (germline): MGHDK, SYGVNS. The CDR3 spans 10 residues. V gave up 10 bases and J gave up 11 bases; unmatched junction bases: 6. Written as DNA, the CDR3 is TGTGCCACCCTGGACAGGGTGGCTTTCTTT. It codes for CATLDRVAFF.

V gene TRBV24-1 combines with J gene TRBJ2-2; 7 nucleotides agree with TRBD2. The length of the CDR3 is 15 residues. Germline V gene lookup returns CDR1 KGHDR and CDR2 SFDVKD. With 7 bases clipped from V and 4 bases from J, the junction kept 8 bases outside the gene matches. The DNA of the CDR3 is TGTGCCACCAGCCAGGGCGGGAGAATCACCGGGGAGCTGTTTTTT. It specifies CATSQGGRITGELFF.

This chain links TRBV6-5 with TRBJ1-6; possibly TRBD1 for D (6 bases). The germline gives CDR1 MNHEY, CDR2 SVGAGI. The CDR3 totals 15 residues. V lost 2 bases and J 8 bases, leaving 13 bases between the germline ends. The chain's CDR3 is CASSYAGVADSPLHF. For the CDR3, the DNA is TGTGCCAGCAGTTACGCAGGGGTCGCGGATTCACCCCTCCACTTT.

The chain has TRBV7-9 and TRBJ2-2; D unresolved. This CDR3 contains 13 residues. V lost 4 bases and J lost 5, with 8 bases in between. The V gene's germline CDR1 is SEHNR and CDR2 FQNEAQ (reference sequence). CDR3: CASSSSSTGELFF. For the CDR3, the DNA is TGTGCCAGCAGCTCGTCTAGTACCGGGGAGCTGTTTTTT.

This chain connects TRBV18 to TRBJ2-1; 7 bases are shared with TRBD2. V shed 6 bases and J 4 bases; nucleotides not matched to a gene: 12. From germline, CDR1 is KGHSH and CDR2 LQKENI. CDR3 length equals 16 residues. The CDR3 nucleotides read TGTGCCAGCTCGCGCTCCCGGGACTACAATTACAATGAGCAGTTCTTC. Its translation: CASSRSRDYNYNEQFF.

The V gene is TRBV7-3, the J gene TRBJ1-5; D remains ambiguous. V dropped 0 bases and J dropped 6 bases, with 6 bases sitting between them. The CDR3 totals 13 residues. Germline V gene sequence: CDR1 SGHTA, CDR2 FQGTGA. The CDR3 DNA reads as TGTGCCAGCAGCTTAACTTCAGGTCAGCCCCAGCATTTT. It translates to CASSLTSGQPQHF.